The rows below give T cell receptor beta chains drawn from one sample of a study of T cell responses to AZD1222 COVID-19 vaccine. Assay used: immunoSEQ multiplex PCR; TCRdb lists only in-frame clones, some missing. The data contain 120,000 to 150,000 clones, approximately 89% of them singletons. The specimen comprised peripheral blood, sampled 28 days after the second AZD1222 dose. The receptors stem from an adult who received the AZD1222 COVID-19 vaccine. The CDR3 runs from the conserved cysteine through the conserved F or W. Size is stated for part of the rows, as once, few or many counts, or as a class when the clone is expanded.

V gene: TRBV7-9
J gene: TRBJ1-2
clone size: .
CDR3 protein: CASTGPHLDGYTF

V gene: TRBV3-1/TRBV3-2
J gene: TRBJ1-2
clone size: .
CDR3 protein: CASSQVLATWTGSAYGYTF

V gene: TRBV7-9
J gene: TRBJ1-2
clone size: .
CDR3 protein: CASSPGGPYGYTF

V gene: TRBV28
J gene: TRBJ2-7
clone size: .
CDR3 protein: CASRPSGLTLEQYF

V gene: TRBV7-9
J gene: TRBJ2-3
clone size: once
CDR3 protein: CAILGGPEGVAQYF

V gene: TRBV6-1
J gene: TRBJ1-3
clone size: .
CDR3 protein: CASSDLTGRNTIYF

V gene: TRBV18
J gene: TRBJ1-6
clone size: .
CDR3 protein: CASSPPSVPDSPLHF

V gene: TRBV20-1
J gene: TRBJ1-3
clone size: .
CDR3 protein: CSASSEVNSGNTIYF

V gene: TRBV29-1
J gene: TRBJ2-5
clone size: .
CDR3 protein: CSVEGGYGREWKTQYF

V gene: TRBV6-5
J gene: TRBJ2-7
clone size: .
CDR3 protein: CASSIGLAGVQYF

V gene: TRBV5-5
J gene: TRBJ2-2
clone size: .
CDR3 protein: CASSGTETGELFF

V gene: TRBV30
J gene: TRBJ1-1
clone size: .
CDR3 protein: CAWSRGGVEAFF

V gene: TRBV19
J gene: TRBJ1-4
clone size: .
CDR3 protein: CASAQGGTNEKLFF

V gene: TRBV19
J gene: TRBJ1-4
clone size: .
CDR3 protein: CASTTTNEKLFF

V gene: TRBV4-3
J gene: TRBJ1-1
clone size: .
CDR3 protein: CASSQDPGTLNTEAFF

V gene: TRBV19
J gene: TRBJ1-1
clone size: .
CDR3 protein: CASSMGDRGMNTEAFF

V gene: TRBV28
J gene: TRBJ1-4
clone size: .
CDR3 protein: CASSSAEPTRGRTNEKLFF

V gene: TRBV11-3
J gene: TRBJ1-1
clone size: .
CDR3 protein: CASSSHDRVYDTEAFF

V gene: TRBV28
J gene: TRBJ1-5
clone size: few
CDR3 protein: CASLTGGASNQPQHF

V gene: TRBV15
J gene: TRBJ2-5
clone size: .
CDR3 protein: CATSGTVKETQYF

V gene: TRBV6-5
J gene: TRBJ2-7
clone size: .
CDR3 protein: CASSSQGNEQYF

V gene: TRBV20-1
J gene: TRBJ2-1
clone size: .
CDR3 protein: CSASLSSYNEQFF

V gene: TRBV11-3
J gene: TRBJ2-7
clone size: few
CDR3 protein: CASSLDRAGTAASYEQYF

V gene: TRBV7-9
J gene: TRBJ2-3
clone size: .
CDR3 protein: CASSVGLSTDTQYF

V gene: TRBV7-2
J gene: TRBJ2-3
clone size: .
CDR3 protein: CASSPTTQPTDTQYF

V gene: TRBV30
J gene: TRBJ2-7
clone size: .
CDR3 protein: CAWSSLSVGPQLEEQYF

V gene: TRBV7-2
J gene: TRBJ2-7
clone size: .
CDR3 protein: CASSLYRGAGYEQYF

V gene: TRBV5-1
J gene: TRBJ2-1
clone size: once
CDR3 protein: CASSSRVAGGRGEQFF

V gene: TRBV4-2
J gene: TRBJ2-7
clone size: .
CDR3 protein: CASSPATPTRGLYEQYF

V gene: TRBV6-5
J gene: TRBJ1-6
clone size: .
CDR3 protein: CASTIRGTGNSPLHF

V gene: TRBV2
J gene: TRBJ2-7
clone size: .
CDR3 protein: CASSEVVGRRNYEQYF

V gene: TRBV6-5
J gene: TRBJ2-3
clone size: .
CDR3 protein: CASSPGTGFTDTQYF

V gene: TRBV5-1
J gene: TRBJ1-2
clone size: .
CDR3 protein: CASSTSGTGYGYTF

V gene: TRBV5-1
J gene: TRBJ1-2
clone size: .
CDR3 protein: CASRGADQSIYGYTF

V gene: TRBV5-1
J gene: TRBJ2-1
clone size: .
CDR3 protein: CASSLMRESSYNEQFF

V gene: TRBV6-4
J gene: TRBJ2-5
clone size: .
CDR3 protein: CASILPVNRVRRETQYF

V gene: TRBV5-6
J gene: TRBJ1-3
clone size: .
CDR3 protein: CASSLGRGNTIYF

V gene: TRBV24-1
J gene: TRBJ1-5
clone size: .
CDR3 protein: CATSDRNQPQHF

V gene: TRBV12-2
J gene: TRBJ1-4
clone size: .
CDR3 protein: CASRLAKERDRGHLLFF

V gene: TRBV6-5
J gene: TRBJ2-5
clone size: .
CDR3 protein: CASSPSRETQYF

V gene: TRBV6-5
J gene: TRBJ1-1
clone size: .
CDR3 protein: CASRVSRNTEAFF

V gene: TRBV27
J gene: TRBJ1-5
clone size: .
CDR3 protein: CASSDRGFNQPQHF

V gene: TRBV13
J gene: TRBJ1-1
clone size: .
CDR3 protein: CASSFLANTEAFF

V gene: TRBV24-1
J gene: TRBJ1-2
clone size: .
CDR3 protein: CATSDLGLSYTF

V gene: TRBV6-5
J gene: TRBJ1-6
clone size: .
CDR3 protein: CASSPDRVSSPLHF

V gene: TRBV9
J gene: TRBJ1-1
clone size: .
CDR3 protein: CASSARDPSWEAFF

V gene: TRBV6-5
J gene: TRBJ1-2
clone size: .
CDR3 protein: CASDQTGTGNYGYTF

V gene: TRBV5-1
J gene: TRBJ2-3
clone size: .
CDR3 protein: CASRETGAPTDTQYF

V gene: TRBV27
J gene: TRBJ2-7
clone size: .
CDR3 protein: CASSFGPGYYEQYF

V gene: TRBV6-4
J gene: TRBJ1-1
clone size: many
CDR3 protein: CASSDGDSTEAFF